The rows below give T cell receptor beta chains drawn from one sample of a study of regulatory T cells in long-lasting Graves disease. TCRdb re-analysed the multiplex PCR reads in MiXCR, keeping a single row per CDR3 protein. This sample yields some 450,000 distinct CDR3 sequences, of which less than 20% are seen a single time; roughly 10% belongs to the top ten. The data also belong to a second study, concerning T cells in Graves' hyperthyroidism and ophthalmopathy.

The sample consisted of peripheral blood mononuclear cells (PBMCs), taken at new diagnosis, from a patient treated with antithyroid drugs. All receptors come from a woman aged 25-40 years with Graves disease. CDR3s include the opening cysteine and the closing phenylalanine or tryptophan. D genes are given only for firm matches. Not all rows give a size; the values are once, few, many and, for expanded clones, a class.

TRBJ1-4	-	TRBV3-1	many	CASSQDWGINEKLFF	TGTGCCAGCAGCCAAGATTGGGGGATTAATGAAAAACTGTTTTTT
TRBJ1-1	TRBD1	TRBV3-1	many	CASSHRTGGTEAFF	TGTGCCAGCAGCCACCGGACAGGGGGGACTGAAGCTTTCTTT
TRBJ2-7	TRBD2	TRBV14	few	CASSQGASGKQQYF	TGTGCCAGCAGCCAAGGCGCTAGCGGGAAGCAGCAGTACTTC
TRBJ2-5	-	TRBV28	-	CASSWATANQETQYF	TGTGCCAGCAGTTGGGCGACAGCAAACCAAGAGACCCAGTACTTC
TRBJ1-2	-	TRBV15	-	CATSRRRQDPANYGYTF	TGTGCCACCAGCAGAAGGAGGCAGGACCCAGCGAACTATGGCTACACCTTC
TRBJ2-6	-	TRBV7-9	-	CASSFGDLAGANVLTF	TGTGCCAGCAGCTTCGGAGACTTAGCGGGGGCCAACGTCCTGACTTTC
TRBJ2-3	-	TRBV6-5	many	CASSYSIGRGTDTQYF	TGTGCCAGCAGTTACTCGATCGGGAGAGGCACAGATACGCAGTATTTT
TRBJ2-4	TRBD2	TRBV10-3	many	CAIRERLAGEIKNIQYF	TGTGCCATCAGGGAACGACTAGCGGGAGAGATCAAAAACATTCAGTACTTC
TRBJ1-1	-	TRBV7-6	few	CASSLEFWVPEAFF	TGTGCCAGCAGCTTAGAATTTTGGGTCCCTGAAGCTTTCTTT
TRBJ2-5	TRBD1	TRBV7-2	many	CASSLVTGGAETQYF	TGTGCCAGCAGCTTGGTGACAGGGGGCGCCGAGACCCAGTACTTC
TRBJ2-3	TRBD2	TRBV27	many	CASSPTTRTYGGADTQYF	TGTGCCAGCAGTCCGACCACAAGGACCTATGGGGGGGCAGATACGCAGTATTTT
TRBJ2-3	TRBD2	TRBV20-1	many	CSVRGASGRTDTQYF	TGCAGTGTAAGAGGGGCTAGCGGGAGAACAGATACGCAGTATTTT
TRBJ1-1	-	TRBV3-1	many	CASSLRDNTEAFF	TGTGCCAGCAGCCTCAGGGACAACACTGAAGCTTTCTTT
TRBJ2-7	TRBD1	TRBV20-1	many	CSAREDRGFDEQYF	TGCAGTGCTAGAGAGGACAGGGGATTTGACGAGCAGTACTTC
TRBJ1-2	TRBD1	TRBV19	few	CASSTPGQRSIYGSYGYTF	TGTGCCAGTAGTACACCGGGACAGCGATCCATCTATGGGTCCTATGGCTACACCTTC
TRBJ2-6	TRBD1	TRBV7-6	many	CASSPDRVNLYGANVLTF	TGTGCCAGCAGCCCTGACAGGGTAAATCTTTACGGGGCCAACGTCCTGACTTTC
TRBJ2-7	-	TRBV6-4	few	CASSYKLDYEQYF	TGTGCCAGCAGTTACAAACTAGACTACGAGCAGTACTTC
TRBJ1-1	TRBD1	TRBV12-3/TRBV12-4	many	CASSLGTGLDEAFF	TGTGCCAGCAGTTTGGGGACAGGGCTGGATGAAGCTTTCTTT
TRBJ2-2	-	TRBV7-2	-	CASGSAVSTGELFF	TGTGCCAGCGGGTCGGCGGTAAGCACCGGGGAGCTGTTTTTT
TRBJ2-2	TRBD2	TRBV11-2	many	CASRTSGANTGELFF	TGCGCCAGCCGGACTAGCGGAGCGAACACCGGGGAGCTGTTTTTT
TRBJ1-5	-	TRBV7-8	many	CASSSRTDYSNQPQHF	TGTGCCAGCAGCTCCAGGACAGATTATAGCAATCAGCCCCAGCATTTT
TRBJ2-1	-	TRBV28	few	CASRLGGPSYNEQFF	TGTGCCAGCAGGTTGGGGGGGCCGTCCTACAATGAGCAGTTCTTC
TRBJ1-5	TRBD1	TRBV19	-	CASRSGTGYQPQHF	TGTGCCAGTAGATCCGGGACAGGATATCAGCCCCAGCATTTT
TRBJ2-7	TRBD1	TRBV6-1	few	CASSDGTEGSYEQYF	TGTGCCAGCAGTGACGGGACAGAGGGCTCCTACGAGCAGTACTTC
TRBJ2-3	-	TRBV6-2/TRBV6-3	-	CASSYLAPNTDTQYF	TGTGCCAGCAGTTACTTAGCGCCCAACACAGATACGCAGTATTTT
TRBJ2-3	-	TRBV7-9	many	CASSSAVVTDTQYF	TGTGCCAGCAGCTCGGCGGTGGTCACAGATACGCAGTATTTT
TRBJ2-7	TRBD2	TRBV7-2	many	CASSPDSGRAYEQYF	TGTGCCAGCAGCCCAGATAGCGGGAGGGCCTACGAGCAGTACTTC
TRBJ2-7	-	TRBV6-5	many	CASSYAPLRATSYEQYF	TGTGCCAGCAGTTACGCTCCCCTTAGGGCCACCTCCTACGAGCAGTACTTC
TRBJ1-2	TRBD1	TRBV5-1	few	CASSGWGQASPNYGYTF	TGCGCCAGCAGCGGTTGGGGACAGGCCTCTCCTAACTATGGCTACACCTTC
TRBJ2-1	TRBD2	TRBV11-2	many	CASRSPSGRPNEQFF	TGTGCCAGCAGGTCACCTAGCGGGAGACCGAATGAGCAGTTCTTC
TRBJ2-2	-	TRBV20-1	few	CSASIGAPNTGELFF	TGCAGTGCCTCAATAGGCGCTCCGAACACCGGGGAGCTGTTTTTT
TRBJ1-5	-	TRBV6-1	many	CASREGDQPQHF	TGTGCCAGCAGGGAAGGAGATCAGCCCCAGCATTTT
TRBJ2-7	TRBD2	TRBV6-2/TRBV6-3	few	CASRRTSSTYEQYF	TGTGCCAGCAGAAGGACTAGCAGTACCTACGAGCAGTACTTC
TRBJ2-1	-	TRBV5-5	many	CASSQETVSSFYNEQFF	TGCGCCAGCAGCCAAGAGACGGTTAGCAGTTTCTACAATGAGCAGTTCTTC
TRBJ2-5	-	TRBV7-9	many	CASSSPGAQETQYF	TGTGCCAGCAGCTCCCCGGGGGCCCAAGAGACCCAGTACTTC
TRBJ2-5	TRBD2	TRBV7-9	-	CASSLDRGGRETQYF	TGCGCCAGCAGCTTGGATAGGGGAGGGCGAGAGACCCAGTACTTC
TRBJ1-1	-	TRBV7-9	few	CASSEYREAFF	TGTGCCAGCAGCGAATATAGGGAAGCTTTCTTT
TRBJ2-3	TRBD2	TRBV15	many	CATSRTSGAYTQYF	TGTGCCACCAGCAGGACTAGCGGAGCTTATACGCAGTATTTT
TRBJ2-3	TRBD2	TRBV19	-	CASSGTSGYTDTQYF	TGTGCCAGTAGTGGGACTAGCGGTTACACAGATACGCAGTATTTT